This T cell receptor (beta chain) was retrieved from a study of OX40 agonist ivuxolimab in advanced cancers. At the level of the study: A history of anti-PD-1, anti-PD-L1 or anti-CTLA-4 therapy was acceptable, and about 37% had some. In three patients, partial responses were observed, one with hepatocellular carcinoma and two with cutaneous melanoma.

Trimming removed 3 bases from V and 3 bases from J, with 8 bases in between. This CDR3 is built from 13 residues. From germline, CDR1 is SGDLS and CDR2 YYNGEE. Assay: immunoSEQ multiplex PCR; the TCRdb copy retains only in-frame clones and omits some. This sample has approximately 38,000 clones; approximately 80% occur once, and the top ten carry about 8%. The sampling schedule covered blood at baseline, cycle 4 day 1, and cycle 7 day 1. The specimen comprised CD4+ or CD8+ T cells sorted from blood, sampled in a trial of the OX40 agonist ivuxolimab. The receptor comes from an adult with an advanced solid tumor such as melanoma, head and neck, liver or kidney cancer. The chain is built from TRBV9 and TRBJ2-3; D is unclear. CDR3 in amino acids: CASSGVRTDTQYF. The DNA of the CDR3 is TGTGCCAGCAGCGGGGTTCGGACAGATACGCAGTATTTT.